This TCR beta chain stems from a study of STAT3 mutations in large granular lymphocyte leukemia. Germline CDR1 KGHSH, CDR2 LQKENI. The CDR3 is 15 amino acids. Trimming cost V 0 bases and J 2 bases; bases outside gene matches: 0. Findings and caveats of the study: At least one immunodominant TCR beta clonotype appeared in every T-cell large granular lymphocyte leukemia patient. Suggested: STAT3 mutation was not the ancestral event for these clonal expansions.

To note about this clone: Its cognate antigen is unknown.

Data came from immunoSEQ multiplex PCR; TCRdb stores just in-frame clones and leaves some out. There are 9,400 or so clones in the sample; approximately 87% occur only once, and roughly 80% lies in the top ten. Input material: peripheral blood mononuclear cells. The rearrangement joins TRBV18 to TRBJ1-3; 8 nucleotides agree with TRBD1. This receptor was obtained from a man at least 80 years old with T-cell large granular lymphocyte leukemia. Some clones in this sample may be carry-over from other donors' samples. The CDR3 DNA reads TGTGCCAGCTCACCACCGGACAGGGCTGGAAACACCATATATTTT. Translating gives CASSPPDRAGNTIYF.